What follows describes a single T cell receptor (beta chain). Its antigen is unknown. These data are taken from a study of post-analysis software for immune sequencing data. Overall study findings and caveats: F measure clustering grouped samples strongly by preparation batch. Normalized Chao1 diversity was significantly reduced in patients versus controls. Comparison of patients with controls showed about 5 TRBV segments more frequent in patients, TRBV5-6, TRBV5-1 and TRBV20-1 among them.

Germline V CDR1 and CDR2: SGHAT, FQNNGV. The CDR3 sequence is 18 residues long. V trimming: 0 bases; J trimming: 4 bases; junction bases outside the gene matches: 10. Unique-molecular-identifier-tagged TCR beta cDNA libraries were used. T cells numbering roughly 0.9 to 10 million yielded cDNA molecules that totaled around 500,000. TCRdb passed the PCR reads through MiXCR, listing each CDR3 protein once. The sample includes about 160,000 distinct CDR3 sequences, roughly 40% of them seen just once. The sample in question was blood, obtained after autologous hematopoietic stem cell transplantation. This sequence originates from a girl aged 5-17 years with multiple sclerosis. This rearrangement joins TRBV11-2 to TRBJ2-7; TRBD2 agrees at 12 bases. In DNA, the CDR3 is TGTGCCAGCAGCTTAGATGCTGGACTAGCGGGAAGCGGTTACGAGCAGTACTTC. Translation gives CASSLDAGLAGSGYEQYF.